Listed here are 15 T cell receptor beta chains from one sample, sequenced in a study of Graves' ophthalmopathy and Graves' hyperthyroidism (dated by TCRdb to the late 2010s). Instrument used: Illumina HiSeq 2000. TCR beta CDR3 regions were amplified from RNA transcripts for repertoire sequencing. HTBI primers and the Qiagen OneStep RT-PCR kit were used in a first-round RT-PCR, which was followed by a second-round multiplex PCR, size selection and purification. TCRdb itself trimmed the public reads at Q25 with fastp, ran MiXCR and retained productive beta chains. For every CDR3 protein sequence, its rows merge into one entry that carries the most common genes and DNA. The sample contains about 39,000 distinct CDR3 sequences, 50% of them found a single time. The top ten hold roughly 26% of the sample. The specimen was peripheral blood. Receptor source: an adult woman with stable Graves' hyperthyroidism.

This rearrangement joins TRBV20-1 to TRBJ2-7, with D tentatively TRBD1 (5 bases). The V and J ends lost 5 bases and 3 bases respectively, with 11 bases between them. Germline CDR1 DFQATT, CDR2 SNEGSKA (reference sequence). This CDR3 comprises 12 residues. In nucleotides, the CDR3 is TGCAGTGCTGCGGCAGGGTACTACGAGCAGTACTTC. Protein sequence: CSAAAGYYEQYF.

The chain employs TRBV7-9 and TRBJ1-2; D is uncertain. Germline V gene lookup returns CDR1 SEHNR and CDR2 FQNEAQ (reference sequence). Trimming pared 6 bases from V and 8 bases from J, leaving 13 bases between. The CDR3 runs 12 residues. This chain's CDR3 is CASSGLSGGYTF. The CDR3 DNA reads TGTGCCAGCAGTGGGCTTTCCGGAGGCTACACCTTC.

CDR3 nucleotides: TGTGCCACCAGCAGCTTAGGATTCAGGGCTTCGGGTGGTTCACCCCTCCACTTT. This gives the protein CATSSLGFRASGGSPLHF. The genes are TRBV15 and TRBJ1-6; weak D call: TRBD1 (5 bases). This CDR3 has 18 residues. V shed 3 bases and J shed 9 bases, with 24 bases lying between them. The germline V gene encodes CDR1 LNHNV and CDR2 YYDKDF (reference sequence). Combining the CDR3 with reference TRBV15 and TRBJ1-6 gives the whole variable domain DAMVIQNPRYQVTQFGKPVTLSCSQTLNHNVMYWYQQKSSQAPKLLFHYYDKDFNNEADTPDNFQSRRPNTSFCFLDIRSPGLGDTAMYLCATSSLGFRASGGSPLHFGNGTRLTVT.

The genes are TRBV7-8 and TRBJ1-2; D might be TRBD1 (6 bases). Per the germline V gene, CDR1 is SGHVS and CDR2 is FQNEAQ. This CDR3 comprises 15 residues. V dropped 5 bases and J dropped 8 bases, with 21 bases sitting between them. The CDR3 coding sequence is TGTGCCAGCAGCCAACTGGCGGGGGGCGCGGCAGGCTACACCTTC. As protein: CASSQLAGGAAGYTF.

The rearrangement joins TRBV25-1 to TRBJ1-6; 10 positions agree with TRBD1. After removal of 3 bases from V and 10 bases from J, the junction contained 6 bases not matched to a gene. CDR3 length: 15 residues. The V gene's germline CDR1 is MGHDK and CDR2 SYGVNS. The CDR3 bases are TGTGCCAGCAGTGACCGGGACAGGGGAGGATCACCCCTCCACTTT. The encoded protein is CASSDRDRGGSPLHF.

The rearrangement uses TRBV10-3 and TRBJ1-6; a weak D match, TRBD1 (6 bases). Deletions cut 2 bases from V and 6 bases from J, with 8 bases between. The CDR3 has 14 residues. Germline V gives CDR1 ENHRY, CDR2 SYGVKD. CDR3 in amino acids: CAISEARGNSPLHF. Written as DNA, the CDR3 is TGTGCCATCAGTGAGGCCAGGGGTAATTCACCCCTCCACTTT.

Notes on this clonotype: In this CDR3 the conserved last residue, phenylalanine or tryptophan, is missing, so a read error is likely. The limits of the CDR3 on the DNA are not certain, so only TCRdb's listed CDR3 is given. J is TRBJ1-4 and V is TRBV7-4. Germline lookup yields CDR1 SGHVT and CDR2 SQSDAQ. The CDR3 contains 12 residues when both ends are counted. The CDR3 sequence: CASTSAGEKLLL.

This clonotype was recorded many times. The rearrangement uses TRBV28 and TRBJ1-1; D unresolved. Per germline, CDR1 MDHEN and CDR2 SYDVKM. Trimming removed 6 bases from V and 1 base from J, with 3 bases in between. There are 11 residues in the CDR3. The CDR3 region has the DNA TGTGCCAGCAGCCGGAACACTGAAGCTTTCTTT. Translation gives CASSRNTEAFF.

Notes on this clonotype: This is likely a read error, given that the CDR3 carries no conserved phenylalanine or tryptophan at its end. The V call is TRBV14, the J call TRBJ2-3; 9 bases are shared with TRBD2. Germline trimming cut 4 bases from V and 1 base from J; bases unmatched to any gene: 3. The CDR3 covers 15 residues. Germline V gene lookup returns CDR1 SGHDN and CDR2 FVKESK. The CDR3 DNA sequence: TGTGCCAGCAGCCTTTGGACTAGCGGCACAGATACGCAGTATTCT. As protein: CASSLWTSGTDTQYS.

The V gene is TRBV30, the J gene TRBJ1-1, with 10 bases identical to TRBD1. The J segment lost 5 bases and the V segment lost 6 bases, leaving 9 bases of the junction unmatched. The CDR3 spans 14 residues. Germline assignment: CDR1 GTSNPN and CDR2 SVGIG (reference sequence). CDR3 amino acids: CACRPGQGRTEAFF. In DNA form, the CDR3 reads TGTGCCTGTCGACCGGGACAGGGGAGGACTGAAGCTTTCTTT.

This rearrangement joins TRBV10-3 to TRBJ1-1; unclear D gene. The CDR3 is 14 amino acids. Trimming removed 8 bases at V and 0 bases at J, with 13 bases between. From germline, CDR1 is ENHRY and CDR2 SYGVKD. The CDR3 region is CAIGRADMNTEAFF. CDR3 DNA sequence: TGTGCCATCGGGCGGGCAGACATGAACACTGAAGCTTTCTTT.

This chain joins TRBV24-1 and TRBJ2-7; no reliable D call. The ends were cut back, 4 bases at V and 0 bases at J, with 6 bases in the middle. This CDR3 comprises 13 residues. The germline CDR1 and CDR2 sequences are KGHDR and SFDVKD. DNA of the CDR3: TGTGCCACCAGTGAAACAGCCTCCTACGAGCAGTACTTC. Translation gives CATSETASYEQYF.

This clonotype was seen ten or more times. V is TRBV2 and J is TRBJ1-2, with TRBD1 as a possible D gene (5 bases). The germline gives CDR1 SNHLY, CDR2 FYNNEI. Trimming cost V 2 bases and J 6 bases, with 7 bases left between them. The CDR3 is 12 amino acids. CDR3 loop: CASSELGDGYTF. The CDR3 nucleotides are TGTGCCAGCAGTGAATTAGGGGATGGCTACACCTTC.

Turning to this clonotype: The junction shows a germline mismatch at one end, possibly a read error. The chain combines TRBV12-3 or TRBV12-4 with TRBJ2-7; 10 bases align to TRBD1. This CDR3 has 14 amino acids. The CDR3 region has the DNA TGTGCCAGCAGCGCGGACAGGGGGTCCTACGAGCGGTACTTC. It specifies CASSADRGSYERYF.

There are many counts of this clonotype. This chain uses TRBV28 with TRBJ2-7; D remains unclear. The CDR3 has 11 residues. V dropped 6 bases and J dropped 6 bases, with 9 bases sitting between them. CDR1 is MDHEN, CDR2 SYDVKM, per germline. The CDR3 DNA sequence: TGTGCCAGCAGCAAAGTGGCCGAGCAGTACTTC. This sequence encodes CASSKVAEQYF. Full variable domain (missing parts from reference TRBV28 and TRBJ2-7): DVKVTQSSRYLVKRTGEKVFLECVQDMDHENMFWYRQDPGLGLRLIYFSYDVKMKEKGDIPEGYSVSREKKERFSLILESASTNQTSMYLCASSKVAEQYFGPGTRLTVT.